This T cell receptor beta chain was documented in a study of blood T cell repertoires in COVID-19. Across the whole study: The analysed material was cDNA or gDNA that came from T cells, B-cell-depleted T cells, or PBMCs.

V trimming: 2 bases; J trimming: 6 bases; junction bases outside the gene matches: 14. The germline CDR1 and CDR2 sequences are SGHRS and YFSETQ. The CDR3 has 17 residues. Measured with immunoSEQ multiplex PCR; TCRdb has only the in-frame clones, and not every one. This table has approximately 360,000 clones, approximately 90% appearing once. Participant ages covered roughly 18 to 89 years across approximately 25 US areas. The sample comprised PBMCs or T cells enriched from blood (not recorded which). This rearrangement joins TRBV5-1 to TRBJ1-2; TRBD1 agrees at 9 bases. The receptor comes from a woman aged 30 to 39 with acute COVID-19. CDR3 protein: CASSFPPDRGIIDGYTF. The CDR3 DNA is TGCGCCAGCAGCTTCCCACCTGACAGGGGGATAATCGATGGCTACACCTTC.